The 29 T cell receptor beta chains in this list originate from one sample, sequenced in a study of blood T cell repertoires in COVID-19. Generated by immunoSEQ multiplex PCR, the TCRdb table keeps only in-frame clones and is missing some. Here the sample spans tens of thousands of clones, 86% being singletons. The sequenced sample was peripheral blood. These receptors were obtained from a woman of 80 years or more in a cohort sampled during active or convalescent COVID-19.

The rearrangement uses TRBV15 and TRBJ2-3; tentative D call: TRBD1 (5 bases). V gave up 7 bases and J gave up 5 bases, with 13 bases separating them. CDR3 length: 13 amino acids. CDR1 LNHNV and CDR2 YYDKDF come from the germline V gene (reference sequence). The CDR3 protein is CATTFDSLDTQYF. DNA for the CDR3: TGTGCCACCACCTTCGACAGTCTAGATACGCAGTATTTT.

This chain connects TRBV7-8 to TRBJ2-1; 7 bases are shared with TRBD2. V trimming: 4 bases; J trimming: 8 bases; junction bases outside the gene matches: 14. CDR3 size: 16 residues. The germline CDR1 and CDR2 sequences are SGHVS and FQNEAQ. CDR3 DNA sequence: TGTGCCAGCAGCTCCTTAGGCGGGAGTGTTCGAGATGAGCAGTTCTTC. Its translation: CASSSLGGSVRDEQFF.

This chain links TRBV24-1 with TRBJ2-7; 7 nucleotides line up with TRBD1. With V trimmed by 4 bases and J by 2 bases, 10 bases remained unmatched. Germline V gives CDR1 KGHDR, CDR2 SFDVKD. There are 16 residues in the CDR3. Written as DNA, the CDR3 is TGTGCCACCAGTGACGCCTCGGGACAGAATCCCTACGAGCAGTACTTC. Encoded protein: CATSDASGQNPYEQYF.

The rearrangement joins TRBV19 to TRBJ1-6, with D maybe TRBD1 (5 bases). Looked up from germline, CDR1 is LNHDA and CDR2 is SQIVND (reference sequence). Trimming stripped 1 base from V and 5 bases from J, with 9 bases between. The CDR3 extends over 15 amino acids. This CDR3 is CASSIGGGNNSPLHF. The CDR3 nucleotides read TGTGCCAGTAGTATAGGGGGCGGAAATAATTCACCCCTCCACTTT. Supplemented by reference TRBV19 and TRBJ1-6, the full variable domain reads DGGITQSPKYLFRKEGQNVTLSCEQNLNHDAMYWYRQDPGQGLRLIYYSQIVNDFQKGDIAEGYSVSREKKESFPLTVTSAQKNPTAFYLCASSIGGGNNSPLHFGNGTRLTVT.

This clone was seen only once. J is TRBJ2-7 and V is TRBV27, with D unresolved. CDR3 length: 15 residues. Germline loops: CDR1 MNHEY, CDR2 SMNVEV (reference sequence). Deletions cut 3 bases from V and 3 bases from J, with 15 bases between. In nucleotides, the CDR3 is TGTGCCAGCAGTTTGGTTGCCGCCGCCGGCTACGAGCAGTACTTC. It specifies CASSLVAAAGYEQYF.

The gene calls are TRBV19 and TRBJ1-2; D is perhaps TRBD1 (5 bases). Trimming shortened V by 7 bases and J by 4 bases, and 10 bases separated the two germline ends. Per the germline V gene, CDR1 is LNHDA and CDR2 is SQIVND (reference sequence). This CDR3 is 12 amino acids long. Here the CDR3 reads CASKQGIYGYTF. As DNA, the CDR3 is TGTGCCAGTAAGCAGGGTATCTATGGCTACACCTTC.

This clone is a singleton in its sample. The chain employs TRBV28 and TRBJ2-3; D is possibly TRBD2 (5 bases). V dropped 6 bases and J dropped 6 bases, with 10 bases sitting between them. Germline CDR1 and CDR2: MDHEN and SYDVKM. The CDR3 sequence is 12 residues long. CDR3 loop: CASSLTGDTQYF. CDR3 DNA sequence: TGTGCCAGCAGCCTGACGGGGGATACGCAGTATTTT. The whole variable domain, filled in from reference TRBV28 and TRBJ2-3, reads DVKVTQSSRYLVKRTGEKVFLECVQDMDHENMFWYRQDPGLGLRLIYFSYDVKMKEKGDIPEGYSVSREKKERFSLILESASTNQTSMYLCASSLTGDTQYFGPGTRLTVL.

The genes are TRBV23-1 and TRBJ1-1; D ambiguous. TRBV23-1 is recorded as an ORF, its role being uncertain. The CDR3 is 20 residues long. The V end was cut by 4 bases, the J end by 0 bases, with 27 bases between. The CDR3 is CASSPPSDSAISGLNTEAFF. CDR3 nucleotides: TGCGCCAGCAGTCCCCCCTCGGACTCCGCTATCTCTGGGCTGAACACTGAAGCTTTCTTT.

This clone came up a few times. V gene TRBV5-1 combines with J gene TRBJ2-7; TRBD1 agrees at 7 bases. Germline trimming cut 2 bases from V and 5 bases from J; bases unmatched to any gene: 4. This CDR3 is built from 13 residues. Germline V gene sequence: CDR1 SGHRS, CDR2 YFSETQ. In DNA, the CDR3 is TGCGCCAGCAGCTTACAGGGGTTCGACGAGCAGTACTTC. Protein: CASSLQGFDEQYF.

The chain carries TRBV11-2 and TRBJ1-1, with D perhaps TRBD1 (5 bases). The V gene's germline CDR1 is SGHAT and CDR2 FQNNGV. This CDR3 contains 14 residues. Between the trimmed V and J ends, which lost 1 base and 9 bases, there was a span of 15 bases. The CDR3 nucleotides read TGTGCCAGCAGCTTAGTATCAGGGAGGGAAAAAGCTTTCTTT. This encodes CASSLVSGREKAFF.

This chain joins TRBV5-5 and TRBJ2-7; D gene uncertain. The CDR3 is 13 amino acids. The V gene's germline CDR1 is SGHKS and CDR2 YYEKEE (reference sequence). Trimming left V 0 bases short and J 2 bases short, with 6 bases between. The CDR3 is CASSLGGTYEQYV. CDR3 coding DNA: TGTGCCAGCAGCTTGGGCGGCACCTACGAGCAGTACGTC.

V and J are TRBV7-9 and TRBJ2-2, with 8 bases matching TRBD1. The length of the CDR3 is 17 residues. Germline CDR1 is SEHNR and CDR2 is FQNEAQ (reference sequence). V was clipped by 6 bases and J by 2 bases; unmatched bases: 11. CDR3 loop: CASSYVQGALNTGELFF. As DNA, the CDR3 is TGTGCCAGCAGTTACGTCCAGGGGGCTTTAAACACCGGGGAGCTGTTTTTT.

The chain combines TRBV19 with TRBJ2-6; 9 bases line up with TRBD1. The CDR3 spans 19 residues. After removal of 6 bases from V and 0 bases from J, the junction contained 12 bases not matched to a gene. CDR1 and CDR2 (germline): LNHDA, SQIVND (reference sequence). The CDR3 region is CASRTGGEPLRSGANVLTF. As DNA, the CDR3 is TGTGCCAGTAGAACAGGGGGCGAACCCCTCCGCTCTGGGGCCAACGTCCTGACTTTC.

The rearrangement joins TRBV28 to TRBJ1-1, with no clear D. The CDR3 is 12 residues long. Per germline, CDR1 MDHEN and CDR2 SYDVKM. The V end was cut by 3 bases, the J end by 8 bases, with 10 bases between. The CDR3 DNA reads as TGTGCCAGCAGTTTTCTCGGCAGGGAAGCTTTCTTT. This translates into CASSFLGREAFF.

The genes are TRBV10-3 and TRBJ1-2; D unclear. The CDR3 extends over 11 amino acids. V gave up 4 bases and J gave up 7 bases, with 7 bases separating them. Germline V gene lookup returns CDR1 ENHRY and CDR2 SYGVKD. In DNA, the CDR3 is TGTGCCATCAGTGCAGGTGGTGGCTACACCTTC. Encoded protein: CAISAGGGYTF.

The gene calls are TRBV6-6 and TRBJ2-3; TRBD2 agrees at 12 bases. The CDR3 runs to 16 residues. Germline CDR1 MNHNY, CDR2 SVGAGI (reference sequence). Germline trimming cut 4 bases from V and 4 bases from J; bases unmatched to any gene: 6. CDR3 DNA sequence: TGTGCCAGCAGTTCCCCGACTAGCGGGAGACCAGATACGCAGTATTTT. Translated: CASSSPTSGRPDTQYF.

The chain has TRBV4-1 and TRBJ2-4; tentative D call: TRBD2 (6 bases). There are 14 residues in the CDR3. The V and J ends lost 4 bases and 8 bases respectively, with 15 bases between them. Germline-derived CDR1 and CDR2 are MGHRA and YSYEKL. The CDR3 spells CASSPRGGMDIQYF. As DNA, the CDR3 is TGCGCCAGCAGCCCGCGGGGCGGGATGGACATTCAGTACTTC.

V is TRBV5-1 and J is TRBJ2-3; 8 bases map to TRBD2. V gave up 0 bases and J gave up 0 bases; unmatched junction bases: 6. Germline CDR1 SGHRS, CDR2 YFSETQ. The CDR3 has 17 amino acids. The DNA of the CDR3 is TGCGCCAGCAGCTTGGGTTTCGCGGGAGGAAGCACAGATACGCAGTATTTT. It yields the protein CASSLGFAGGSTDTQYF.

The chain links TRBV6-5 to TRBJ2-7; 11 bases agree with TRBD2. The CDR3 contains 15 residues. Germline CDR1 reads MNHEY; CDR2 reads SVGAGI. Trimming cost V 7 bases and J 7 bases; bases outside gene matches: 12. CDR3 protein: CASNPIAGGPREQYV. The CDR3 DNA reads TGTGCCAGCAATCCTATAGCGGGAGGGCCGAGGGAGCAGTACGTC.

The chain links TRBV19 to TRBJ2-3, with 8 bases fitting TRBD2. The CDR3 totals 16 residues. Germline CDR1 reads LNHDA; CDR2 reads SQIVND (reference sequence). The V and J ends lost 6 bases and 4 bases, in that order; junction bases with no gene match: 12. CDR3 DNA sequence: TGTGCCAGTAGCCCCGGTGGGAGCGGGAGTGCAGATACGCAGTATTTT. Protein sequence: CASSPGGSGSADTQYF.

This clone was recorded only once. This sequence joins TRBV3-1 (or the pseudogene TRBV3-2) and TRBJ2-7, with 14 bases identical to TRBD2. After removal of 4 bases from V and 2 bases from J, the junction contained 7 bases not matched to a gene. CDR1 is LGHDT and CDR2 is YNNKEL in the germline V gene (reference sequence). CDR3 length: 17 amino acids. CDR3 residues: CASSRGTSGSYTYEQYF. The CDR3 DNA follows: TGTGCCAGCAGCCGCGGGACTAGCGGGAGCTATACCTACGAGCAGTACTTC.

The V call is TRBV10-3, the J call TRBJ1-1, with 7 positions matching TRBD1. The CDR3 extends over 14 amino acids. V was clipped by 6 bases and J by 0 bases; unmatched bases: 4. CDR1 ENHRY and CDR2 SYGVKD come from the germline V gene. The CDR3 DNA follows: TGTGCCATCAGCGGACAGGTAATGAACACTGAAGCTTTCTTT. Translating gives CAISGQVMNTEAFF.

The chain couples TRBV11-3 to TRBJ2-1; weak D call: TRBD1 (5 bases). The V end lost 5 bases, the J end lost 2 bases, and 7 bases lay between the germline ends. This CDR3 spans 13 amino acids. Germline values: CDR1 SGHNT, CDR2 YENEEA. The CDR3 nucleotides are TGTGCCAGCAGCAAGGGGACCTACAATGAGCAGTTCTTC. Residues: CASSKGTYNEQFF.

As DNA, the CDR3 is TGTGCCAGCAGCGCTCAGGGGGTTGGAAACACCATATATTTT. It specifies CASSAQGVGNTIYF. The chain has TRBV2 and TRBJ1-3, with TRBD1 matching over 7 bases. This CDR3 has 14 residues. CDR1 is SNHLY and CDR2 is FYNNEI in the germline V gene. V dropped 6 bases and J dropped 3; count of bases not matched to a gene: 5.

This chain connects TRBV2 to TRBJ1-3; perhaps TRBD1 as D (5 bases). Germline CDR1 is SNHLY and CDR2 is FYNNEI. The CDR3 is 18 residues long. V shed 6 bases and J shed 0 bases, with 21 bases lying between them. CDR3 nucleotides: TGTGCCAGCAGGCGGGGGACTCAGAAACCCGTCTCTGGAAACACCATATATTTT. This codes for CASRRGTQKPVSGNTIYF.

The V call is TRBV6-1, the J call TRBJ1-2, with 10 bases fitting TRBD1. CDR3 length: 16 residues. Germline V gene data show CDR1 as MNHNS and CDR2 as SASEGT. The J segment lost 5 bases and the V segment lost 6 bases, leaving 12 bases of the junction unmatched. The CDR3 is CASRENVGQGEYGYTF. The CDR3 nucleotides read TGTGCCAGCAGGGAAAATGTAGGACAGGGGGAGTATGGCTACACCTTC.

The chain employs TRBV5-6 and TRBJ1-1; D gene ambiguous. Germline V gene sequence: CDR1 SGHDT, CDR2 YYEEEE. This CDR3 comprises 15 residues. The ends were cut back, 5 bases at V and 0 bases at J, with 14 bases in the middle. The CDR3 loop is CASSPTRGMNTEAFF. CDR3 DNA sequence: TGTGCCAGCAGTCCAACTAGAGGGATGAACACTGAAGCTTTCTTT.

This clone has only one observation. V gene TRBV18 combines with J gene TRBJ2-1; D is unresolved. The V gene's germline CDR1 is KGHSH and CDR2 LQKENI. The CDR3 spans 15 residues. V lost 1 base to trimming and J lost 3 bases, with 10 bases between them. CDR3 in DNA: TGTGCCAGCTCACCACGCAGACTTAGCTACAATGAGCAGTTCTTC. It is translated as CASSPRRLSYNEQFF. Combining the CDR3 with reference TRBV18 and TRBJ2-1 gives the whole variable domain NAGVMQNPRHLVRRRGQEARLRCSPMKGHSHVYWYRQLPEEGLKFMVYLQKENIIDESGMPKERFSAEFPKEGPSILRIQQVVRGDSAAYFCASSPRRLSYNEQFFGPGTRLTVL.

The chain is built from TRBV6-2 or TRBV6-3 and TRBJ2-3; D is possibly TRBD1 (5 bases). The CDR3 loop spans 14 amino acids. V was clipped by 6 bases and J by 3 bases, with 13 bases between them. The V gene's germline CDR1 is MNHEY and CDR2 SVGEGT. CDR3 loop: CASSSDRLTDTQYF. CDR3 coding DNA: TGTGCCAGCAGCTCAGACAGATTGACAGATACGCAGTATTTT.